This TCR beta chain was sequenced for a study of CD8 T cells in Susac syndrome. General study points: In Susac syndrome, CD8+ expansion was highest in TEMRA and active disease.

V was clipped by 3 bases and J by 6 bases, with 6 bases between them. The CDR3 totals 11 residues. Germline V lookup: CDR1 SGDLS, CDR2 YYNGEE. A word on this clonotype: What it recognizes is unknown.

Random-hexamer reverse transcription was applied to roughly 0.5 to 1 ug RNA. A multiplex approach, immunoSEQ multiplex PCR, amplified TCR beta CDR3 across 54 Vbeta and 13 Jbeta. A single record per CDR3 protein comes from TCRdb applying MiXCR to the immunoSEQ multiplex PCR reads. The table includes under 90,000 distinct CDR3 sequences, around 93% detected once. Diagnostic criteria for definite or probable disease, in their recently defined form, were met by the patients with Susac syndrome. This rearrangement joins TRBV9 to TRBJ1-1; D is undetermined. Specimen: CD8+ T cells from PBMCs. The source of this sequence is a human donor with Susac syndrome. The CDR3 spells CASSEQPEAFF. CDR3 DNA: TGTGCCAGCAGCGAACAGCCTGAAGCTTTCTTT.